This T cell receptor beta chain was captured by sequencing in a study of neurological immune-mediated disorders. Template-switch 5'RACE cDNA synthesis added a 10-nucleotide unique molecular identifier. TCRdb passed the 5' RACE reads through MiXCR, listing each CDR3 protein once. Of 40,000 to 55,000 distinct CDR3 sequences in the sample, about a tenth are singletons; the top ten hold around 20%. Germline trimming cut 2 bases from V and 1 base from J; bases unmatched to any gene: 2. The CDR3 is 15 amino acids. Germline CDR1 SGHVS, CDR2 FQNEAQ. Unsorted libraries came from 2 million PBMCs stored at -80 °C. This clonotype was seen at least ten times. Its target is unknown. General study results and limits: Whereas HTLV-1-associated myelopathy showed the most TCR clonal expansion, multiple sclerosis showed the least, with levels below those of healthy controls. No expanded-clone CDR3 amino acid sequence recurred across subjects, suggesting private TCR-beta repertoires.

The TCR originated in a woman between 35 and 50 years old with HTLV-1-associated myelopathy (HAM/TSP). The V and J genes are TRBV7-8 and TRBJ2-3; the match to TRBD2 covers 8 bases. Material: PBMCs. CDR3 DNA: TGTGCCAGCAGCTTACGGGGGGGGGGCACAGATACGCAGTATTTT. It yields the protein CASSLRGGGTDTQYF.